The 6 T cell receptor beta chains listed next were all sequenced from one sample in a study of cytomegalovirus exposure and HLA in healthy donors. The PCR ran on 60 Vbeta and 13 Jbeta primers. Profiling relied on immunoSEQ multiplex PCR, and the TCRdb table lists in-frame clones only, not all of them. The sample has some 170,000 clones; nearly 80% are singletons. The sequencing sample was made of PBMCs. These TCRs come from a man aged 18-30 years in good health and CMV-seropositive.

The J gene is TRBJ2-5, the V gene TRBV30, with 8 bases aligning to TRBD2. This CDR3 is built from 15 residues. V lost 5 bases, J lost 2 bases, and 10 bases stayed unmatched. CDR1 GTSNPN and CDR2 SVGIG come from the germline V gene (reference sequence). Here the CDR3 reads CAWGGTSGYQETQYF. CDR3 bases: TGTGCCTGGGGGGGCACTAGCGGATATCAAGAGACCCAGTACTTC.

The J gene is TRBJ2-7, the V gene TRBV5-5, with 11 nucleotides matching TRBD2. Germline CDR1 and CDR2: SGHKS and YYEKEE (reference sequence). J was trimmed by 5 bases and V by 4 bases; bases with no gene match: 8. The CDR3 is made up of 15 amino acids. CDR3 in DNA: TGTGCCAGCAGCGAAAATAGCGGGGGGGCCCACGAGCAGTACTTC. This gives the protein CASSENSGGAHEQYF.

V and J are TRBV4-2 and TRBJ1-4; D unclear. Germline V gives CDR1 LGHNA, CDR2 YNFKEQ. V dropped 0 bases and J dropped 8 bases, with 13 bases sitting between them. This CDR3 comprises 15 residues. Written as DNA, the CDR3 is TGTGCCAGCAGCCAAGATAGTCGTTCGGGGGAAAAACTGTTTTTT. Its translation: CASSQDSRSGEKLFF.

The rearrangement joins TRBV9 to TRBJ2-7; TRBD1 aligns across 8 bases. There are 14 residues in the CDR3. The J segment lost 5 bases and the V segment lost 4 bases, leaving 8 bases of the junction unmatched. Germline V gene sequence: CDR1 SGDLS, CDR2 YYNGEE. CDR3 loop: CASSSPTGEDEQYF. The CDR3 DNA reads as TGTGCCAGCAGCTCTCCGACAGGGGAGGACGAGCAGTACTTC.

This chain links TRBV27 with TRBJ1-5, with D maybe TRBD1 (5 bases). V was shortened by 2 bases and J by 2 bases, with 10 bases between the two germline ends. The CDR3 spans 15 residues. Germline V lookup: CDR1 MNHEY, CDR2 SMNVEV (reference sequence). The CDR3 nucleotides read TGTGCCAGCAGTTTAAGGGCCAGGGGCAATCAGCCCCAGCATTTT. Translating gives CASSLRARGNQPQHF.

The V and J genes are TRBV27 and TRBJ2-7, with TRBD1 matching 8 bases. Germline CDR1 MNHEY, CDR2 SMNVEV (reference sequence). The CDR3 runs 15 residues. V lost 5 bases to trimming and J lost 4 bases; unmatched junction nucleotides: 10. The CDR3 region is CASSEQDHRGYEQYF. CDR3 bases: TGTGCCAGCAGTGAACAGGACCACAGGGGGTACGAGCAGTACTTC.